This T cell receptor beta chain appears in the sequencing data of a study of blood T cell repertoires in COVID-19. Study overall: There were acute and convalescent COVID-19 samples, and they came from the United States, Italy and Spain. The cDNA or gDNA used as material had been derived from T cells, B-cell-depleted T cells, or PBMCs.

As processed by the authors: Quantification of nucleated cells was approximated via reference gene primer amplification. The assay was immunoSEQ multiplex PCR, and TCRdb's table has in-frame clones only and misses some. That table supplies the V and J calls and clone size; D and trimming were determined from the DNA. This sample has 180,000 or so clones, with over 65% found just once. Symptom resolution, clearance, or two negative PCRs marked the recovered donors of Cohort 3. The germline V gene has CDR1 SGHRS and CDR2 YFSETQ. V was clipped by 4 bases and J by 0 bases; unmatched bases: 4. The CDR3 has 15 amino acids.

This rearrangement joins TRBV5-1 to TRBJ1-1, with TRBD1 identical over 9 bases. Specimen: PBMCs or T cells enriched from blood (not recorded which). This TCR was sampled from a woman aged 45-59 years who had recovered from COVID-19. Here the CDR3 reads CASSTGTGMNTEAFF. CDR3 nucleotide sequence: TGCGCCAGCAGCACCGGGACAGGGATGAACACTGAAGCTTTCTTT.